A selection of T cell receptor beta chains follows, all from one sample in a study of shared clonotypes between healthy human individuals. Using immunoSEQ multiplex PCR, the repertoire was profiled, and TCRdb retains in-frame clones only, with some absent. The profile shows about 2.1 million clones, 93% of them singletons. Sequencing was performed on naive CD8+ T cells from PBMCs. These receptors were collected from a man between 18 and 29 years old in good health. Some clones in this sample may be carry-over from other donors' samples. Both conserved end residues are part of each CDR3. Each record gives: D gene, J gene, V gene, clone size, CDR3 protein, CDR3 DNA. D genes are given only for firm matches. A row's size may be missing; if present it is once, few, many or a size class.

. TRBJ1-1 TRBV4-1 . CASSQGRGLNTEAFF TGCGCCAGCAGCCAGGGAAGGGGTTTGAACACTGAAGCTTTCTTT
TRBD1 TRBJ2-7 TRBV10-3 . CAISEDRGLFSYEQYF TGTGCCATCAGTGAGGACAGGGGGTTATTCTCCTACGAGCAGTACTTC
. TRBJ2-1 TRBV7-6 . CASSPDLLYNEQFF TGTGCCAGCAGCCCCGATTTACTCTACAATGAGCAGTTCTTC
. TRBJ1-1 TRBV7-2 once CASSLKRGEAFF TGTGCCAGCAGCTTAAAGAGGGGCGAAGCTTTCTTT
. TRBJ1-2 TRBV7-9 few CASTTEWYGYTF TGTGCCAGCACCACCGAATGGTATGGCTACACCTTC
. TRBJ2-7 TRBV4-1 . CASSQDHRLLGRYEQYF TGCGCCAGCAGCCAAGACCACAGGCTACTGGGGAGGTACGAGCAGTACTTC
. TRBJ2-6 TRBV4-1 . CASSHFGANVLTF TGCGCCAGCAGCCATTTTGGGGCCAACGTCCTGACTTTC
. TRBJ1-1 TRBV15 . CATSSPPNTEAFF TGTGCCACCAGCTCTCCACCGAACACTGAAGCTTTCTTT
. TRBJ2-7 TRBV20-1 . CSARGPGEQYF TGCAGTGCGAGAGGGCCTGGCGAGCAGTACTTC
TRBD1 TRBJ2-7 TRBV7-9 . CASSLAPGQALYEQYF TGTGCCAGCAGCTTAGCGCCCGGACAGGCCCTCTACGAGCAGTACTTC
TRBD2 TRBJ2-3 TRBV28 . CASSSGGQRGGDTQYF TGTGCCAGCAGTTCGGGGGGGCAGCGGGGCGGAGATACGCAGTATTTT
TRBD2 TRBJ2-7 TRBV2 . CASLAGGPYEQYF TGTGCCAGCCTAGCGGGAGGGCCCTACGAGCAGTACTTC
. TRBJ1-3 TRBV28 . CASRVKGRYSGNTIYF TGTGCCAGCAGGGTGAAGGGACGGTACTCTGGAAACACCATATATTTT
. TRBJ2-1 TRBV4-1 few CASSQGPFNEQFF TGCGCCAGCAGCCAAGGACCCTTCAATGAGCAGTTCTTC
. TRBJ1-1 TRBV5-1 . CASSLGQYGAFF TGCGCCAGCAGCTTGGGTCAGTACGGAGCTTTCTTT
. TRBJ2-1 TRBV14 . CASSLDNEQFF TGTGCCAGCAGCCTAGACAATGAGCAGTTCTTC
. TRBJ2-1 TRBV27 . CASSLRQGSYNEQFF TGTGCCAGCAGTTTACGTCAGGGATCCTACAATGAGCAGTTCTTC
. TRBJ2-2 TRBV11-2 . CASVWGPRGGELFF TGTGCCAGCGTGTGGGGGCCACGGGGCGGGGAGCTGTTTTTT
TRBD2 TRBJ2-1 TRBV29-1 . CSVESASGRFGEQFF TGCAGCGTTGAATCTGCTAGCGGGAGATTCGGTGAGCAGTTCTTC
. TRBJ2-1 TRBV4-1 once CASSQVSRGGNEQFF TGCGCCAGCAGCCAAGTGAGTAGAGGCGGCAATGAGCAGTTCTTC
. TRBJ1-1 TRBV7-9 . CASSLVTGNTEAFF TGTGCCAGCAGCTTAGTCACCGGTAACACTGAAGCTTTCTTT
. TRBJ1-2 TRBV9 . CASSDDRGIDYGYTF TGTGCCAGCAGCGACGACCGGGGTATTGACTATGGCTACACCTTC